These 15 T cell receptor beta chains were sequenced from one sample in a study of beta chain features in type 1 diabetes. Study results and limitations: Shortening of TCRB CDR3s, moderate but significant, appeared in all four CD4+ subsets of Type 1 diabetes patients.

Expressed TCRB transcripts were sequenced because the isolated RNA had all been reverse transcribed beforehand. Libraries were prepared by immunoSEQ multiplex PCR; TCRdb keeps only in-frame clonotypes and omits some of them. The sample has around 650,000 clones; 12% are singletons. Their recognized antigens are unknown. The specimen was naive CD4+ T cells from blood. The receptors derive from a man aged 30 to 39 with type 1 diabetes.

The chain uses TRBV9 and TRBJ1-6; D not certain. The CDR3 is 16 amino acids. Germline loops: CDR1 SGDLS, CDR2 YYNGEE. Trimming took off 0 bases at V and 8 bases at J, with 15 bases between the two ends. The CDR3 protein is CASSVGVVSQDSPLHF. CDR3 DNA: TGTGCCAGCAGCGTAGGGGTGGTAAGCCAAGATTCACCCCTCCACTTT.

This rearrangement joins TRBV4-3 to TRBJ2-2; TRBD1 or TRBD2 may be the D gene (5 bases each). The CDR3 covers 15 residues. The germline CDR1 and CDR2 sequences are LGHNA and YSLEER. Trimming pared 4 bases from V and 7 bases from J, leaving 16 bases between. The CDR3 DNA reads TGCGCCAGCAGCCGCACCGACGGGGACGGCGGGGAGCTGTTTTTT. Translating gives CASSRTDGDGGELFF.

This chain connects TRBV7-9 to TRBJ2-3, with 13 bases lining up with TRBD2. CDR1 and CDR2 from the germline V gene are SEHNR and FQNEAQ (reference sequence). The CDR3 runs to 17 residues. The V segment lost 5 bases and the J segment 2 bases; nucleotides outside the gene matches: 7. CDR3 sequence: CASSPGGLAGNTDTQYF. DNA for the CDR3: TGTGCCAGCAGCCCGGGGGGACTAGCGGGGAACACAGATACGCAGTATTTT.

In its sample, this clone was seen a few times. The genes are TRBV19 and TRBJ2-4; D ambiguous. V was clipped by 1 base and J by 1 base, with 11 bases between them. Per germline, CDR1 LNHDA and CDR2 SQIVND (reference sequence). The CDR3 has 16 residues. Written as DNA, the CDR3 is TGTGCCAGTAGTATAGGAGGTCCCGGGGCCAAAAACATTCAGTACTTC. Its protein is CASSIGGPGAKNIQYF.

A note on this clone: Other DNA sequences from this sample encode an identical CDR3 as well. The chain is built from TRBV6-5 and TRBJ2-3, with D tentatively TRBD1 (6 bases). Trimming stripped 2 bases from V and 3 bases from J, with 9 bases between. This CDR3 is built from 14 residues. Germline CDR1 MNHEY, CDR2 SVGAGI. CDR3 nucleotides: TGTGCCAGCAGTTACCTCCAGGGGACAGATACGCAGTATTTT. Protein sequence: CASSYLQGTDTQYF.

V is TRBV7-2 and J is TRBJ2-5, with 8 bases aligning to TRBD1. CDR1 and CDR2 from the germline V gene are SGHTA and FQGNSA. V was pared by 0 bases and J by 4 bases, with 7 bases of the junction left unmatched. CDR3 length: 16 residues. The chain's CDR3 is CASSLALGQGGETQYF. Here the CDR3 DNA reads TGTGCCAGCAGCTTAGCGCTTGGACAGGGAGGAGAGACCCAGTACTTC.

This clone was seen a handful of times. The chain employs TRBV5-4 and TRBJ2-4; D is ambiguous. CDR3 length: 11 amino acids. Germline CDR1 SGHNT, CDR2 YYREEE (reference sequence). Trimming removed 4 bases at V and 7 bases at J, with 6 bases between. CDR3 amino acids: CASSALNIQYF. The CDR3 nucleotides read TGTGCCAGCAGCGCCCTTAACATTCAGTACTTC. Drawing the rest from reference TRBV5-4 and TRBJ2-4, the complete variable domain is ETGVTQSPTHLIKTRGQQVTLRCSSQSGHNTVSWYQQALGQGPQFIFQYYREEENGRGNFPPRFSGLQFPNYSSELNVNALELDDSALYLCASSALNIQYFGAGTRLSVL.

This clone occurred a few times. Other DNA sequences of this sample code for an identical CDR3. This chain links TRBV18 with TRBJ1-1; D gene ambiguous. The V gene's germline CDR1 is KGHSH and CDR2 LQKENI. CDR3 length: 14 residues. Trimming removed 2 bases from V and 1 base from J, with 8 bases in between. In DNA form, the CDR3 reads TGTGCCAGCTCACCAAGAGACGGGAACACTGAAGCTTTCTTT. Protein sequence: CASSPRDGNTEAFF.

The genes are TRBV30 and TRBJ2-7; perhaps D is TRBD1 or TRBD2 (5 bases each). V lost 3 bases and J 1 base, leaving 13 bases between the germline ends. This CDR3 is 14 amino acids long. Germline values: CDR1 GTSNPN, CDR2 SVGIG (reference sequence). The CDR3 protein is CAWSVGTGSYEQYF. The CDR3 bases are TGTGCCTGGAGCGTAGGGACGGGATCCTACGAGCAGTACTTC.

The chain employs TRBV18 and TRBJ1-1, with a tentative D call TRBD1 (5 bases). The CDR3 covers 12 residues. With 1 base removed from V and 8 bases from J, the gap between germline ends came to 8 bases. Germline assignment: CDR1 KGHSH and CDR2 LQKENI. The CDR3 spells CASSPRGWEAFF. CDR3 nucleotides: TGTGCCAGCTCACCACGGGGGTGGGAAGCTTTCTTT.

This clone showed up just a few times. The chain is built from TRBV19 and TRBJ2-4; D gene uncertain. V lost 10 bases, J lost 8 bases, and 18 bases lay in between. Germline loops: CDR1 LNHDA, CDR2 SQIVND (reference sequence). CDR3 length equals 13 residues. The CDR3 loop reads CATLGRPADIQYF. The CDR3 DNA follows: TGTGCCACCCTAGGACGCCCGGCGGACATTCAGTACTTC. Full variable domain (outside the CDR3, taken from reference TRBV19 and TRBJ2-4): DGGITQSPKYLFRKEGQNVTLSCEQNLNHDAMYWYRQDPGQGLRLIYYSQIVNDFQKGDIAEGYSVSREKKESFPLTVTSAQKNPTAFYLCATLGRPADIQYFGAGTRLSVL.

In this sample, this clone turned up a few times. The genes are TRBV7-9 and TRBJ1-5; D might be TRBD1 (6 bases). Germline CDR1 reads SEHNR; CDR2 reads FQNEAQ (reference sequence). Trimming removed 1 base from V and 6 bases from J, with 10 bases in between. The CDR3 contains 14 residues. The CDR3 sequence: CASSLGGAGQPQHF. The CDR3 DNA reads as TGTGCCAGCAGCTTAGGGGGGGCTGGTCAGCCCCAGCATTTT. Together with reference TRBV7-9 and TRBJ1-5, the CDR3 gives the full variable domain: DTGVSQNPRHKITKRGQNVTFRCDPISEHNRLYWYRQTLGQGPEFLTYFQNEAQLEKSRLLSDRFSAERPKGSFSTLEIQRTEQGDSAMYLCASSLGGAGQPQHFGDGTRLSIL.

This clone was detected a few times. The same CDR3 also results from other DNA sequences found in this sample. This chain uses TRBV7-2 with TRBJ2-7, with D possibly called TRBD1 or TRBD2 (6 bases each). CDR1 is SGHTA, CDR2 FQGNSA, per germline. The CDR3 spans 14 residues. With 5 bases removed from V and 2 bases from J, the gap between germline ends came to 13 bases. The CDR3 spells CASSLGGGTYEQYF. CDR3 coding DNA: TGTGCCAGCAGCCTGGGGGGCGGGACCTACGAGCAGTACTTC. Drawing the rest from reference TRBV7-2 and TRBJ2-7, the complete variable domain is GAGVSQSPSNKVTEKGKDVELRCDPISGHTALYWYRQSLGQGLEFLIYFQGNSAPDKSGLPSDRFSAERTGGSVSTLTIQRTQQEDSAVYLCASSLGGGTYEQYFGPGTRLTVT.

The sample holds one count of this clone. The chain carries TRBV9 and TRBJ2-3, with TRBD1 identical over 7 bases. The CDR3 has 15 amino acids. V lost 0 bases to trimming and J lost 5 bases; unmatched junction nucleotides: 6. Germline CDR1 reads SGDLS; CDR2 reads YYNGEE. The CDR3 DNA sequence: TGTGCCAGCAGCGTAGCGGAAAGGGGGCAAGATACGCAGTATTTT. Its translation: CASSVAERGQDTQYF. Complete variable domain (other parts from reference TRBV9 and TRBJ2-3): DSGVTQTPKHLITATGQRVTLRCSPRSGDLSVYWYQQSLDQGLQFLIQYYNGEERAKGNILERFSAQQFPDLHSELNLSSLELGDSALYFCASSVAERGQDTQYFGPGTRLTVL.

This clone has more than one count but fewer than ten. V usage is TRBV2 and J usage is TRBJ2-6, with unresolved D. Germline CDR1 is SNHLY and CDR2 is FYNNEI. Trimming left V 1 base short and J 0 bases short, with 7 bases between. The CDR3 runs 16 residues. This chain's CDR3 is CASSEDGYSGANVLTF. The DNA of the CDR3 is TGTGCCAGCAGTGAAGACGGATACTCTGGGGCCAACGTCCTGACTTTC.